This T cell receptor (beta chain) was observed in a study of blood T cell repertoires in COVID-19. The wider study: Researchers got acute and convalescent COVID-19 samples from the United States, Italy and Spain.

Study processing details: Quantification of nucleated cells was approximated via reference gene primer amplification. Clones were sequenced by immunoSEQ multiplex PCR, and TCRdb holds only the in-frame ones, with some missing. V and J calls and clone size follow that table, whereas D and trimming were derived from the DNA. The data show about 140,000 clones, with 87% seen just once and less than 2.5% held by the top ten. V lost 3 bases and J 3 bases, leaving 9 bases between the germline ends. The CDR3 has 13 amino acids. Germline CDR1 reads SGDLS; CDR2 reads YYNGEE. This sequence joins TRBV9 and TRBJ1-1; D is perhaps TRBD1 (6 bases). What was sequenced was peripheral blood. This receptor was identified in a man aged 50 to 60 with active COVID-19. CDR3 region: CASSAQGYTEAFF. In DNA, the CDR3 is TGTGCCAGCAGCGCACAGGGATACACTGAAGCTTTCTTT.